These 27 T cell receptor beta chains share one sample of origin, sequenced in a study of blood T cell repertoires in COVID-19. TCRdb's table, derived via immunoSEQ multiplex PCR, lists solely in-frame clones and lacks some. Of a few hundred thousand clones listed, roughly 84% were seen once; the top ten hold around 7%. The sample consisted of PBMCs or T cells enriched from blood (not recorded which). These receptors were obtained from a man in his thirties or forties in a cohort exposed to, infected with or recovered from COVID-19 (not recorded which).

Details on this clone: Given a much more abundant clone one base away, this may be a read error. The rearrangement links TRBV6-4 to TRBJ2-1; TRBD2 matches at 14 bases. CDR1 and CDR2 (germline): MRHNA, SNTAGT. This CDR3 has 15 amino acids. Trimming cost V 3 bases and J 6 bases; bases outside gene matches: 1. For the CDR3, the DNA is TGTGCCAGCAGTGAAGGGACTAGCGGGAGCAATGAGCAGTTCTTC. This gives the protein CASSEGTSGSNEQFF.

CDR3 DNA sequence: TGTGCCAGCAGCCATCAAGGGACTAGCGGGAGGAGTGAGCAGTTCTTC. This gives the protein CASSHQGTSGRSEQFF. V gene TRBV7-3 combines with J gene TRBJ2-1, with 15 bases that match TRBD2. J gave up 9 bases and V 5 bases, and 8 bases lay outside the gene matches. The CDR3 has 16 residues. Germline values: CDR1 SGHTA, CDR2 FQGTGA.

CDR3 protein: CASSQDRVNIQYF. The CDR3 region has the DNA TGTGCCAGCAGCCAAGACAGGGTAAACATTCAGTACTTC. The chain combines TRBV14 with TRBJ2-4; tentative D call: TRBD1 (5 bases). V lost 0 bases and J 6 bases, leaving 6 bases between the germline ends. The germline CDR1 and CDR2 sequences are SGHDN and FVKESK. The CDR3 has 13 amino acids.

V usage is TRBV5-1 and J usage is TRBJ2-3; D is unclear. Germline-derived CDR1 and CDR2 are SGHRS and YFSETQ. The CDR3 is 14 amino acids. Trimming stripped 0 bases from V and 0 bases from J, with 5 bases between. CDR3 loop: CASSLASSTDTQYF. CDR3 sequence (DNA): TGCGCCAGCAGCTTGGCGTCTAGCACAGATACGCAGTATTTT. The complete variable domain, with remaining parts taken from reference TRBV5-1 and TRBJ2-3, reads KAGVTQTPRYLIKTRGQQVTLSCSPISGHRSVSWYQQTPGQGLQFLFEYFSETQRNKGNFPGRFSGRQFSNSRSEMNVSTLELGDSALYLCASSLASSTDTQYFGPGTRLTVL.

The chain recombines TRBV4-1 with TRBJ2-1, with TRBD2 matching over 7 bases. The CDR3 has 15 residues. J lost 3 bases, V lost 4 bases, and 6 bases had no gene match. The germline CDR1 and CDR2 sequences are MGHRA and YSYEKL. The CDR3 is CASSPVLAGYNEQFF. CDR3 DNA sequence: TGCGCCAGCAGCCCCGTCTTAGCGGGCTACAATGAGCAGTTCTTC.

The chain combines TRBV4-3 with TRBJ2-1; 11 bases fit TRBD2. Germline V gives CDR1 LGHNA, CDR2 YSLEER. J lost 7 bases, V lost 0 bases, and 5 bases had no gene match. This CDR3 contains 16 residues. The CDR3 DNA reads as TGCGCCAGCAGCCAAGAGCCTTCTAGCGGGAGGAATGAGCAGTTCTTC. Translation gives CASSQEPSSGRNEQFF.

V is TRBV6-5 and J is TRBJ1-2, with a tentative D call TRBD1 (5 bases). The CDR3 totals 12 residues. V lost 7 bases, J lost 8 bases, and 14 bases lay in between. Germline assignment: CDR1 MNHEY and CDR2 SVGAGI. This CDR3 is CASTDMGGGYTF. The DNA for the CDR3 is TGTGCCAGCACCGACATGGGGGGAGGCTACACCTTC.

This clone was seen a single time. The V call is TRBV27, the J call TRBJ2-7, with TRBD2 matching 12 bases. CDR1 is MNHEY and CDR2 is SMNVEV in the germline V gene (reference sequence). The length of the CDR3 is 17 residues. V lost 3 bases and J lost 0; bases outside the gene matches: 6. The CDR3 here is CASSFLASGRASYEQYF. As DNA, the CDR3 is TGTGCCAGCAGTTTTTTGGCTAGCGGGAGGGCCTCCTACGAGCAGTACTTC.

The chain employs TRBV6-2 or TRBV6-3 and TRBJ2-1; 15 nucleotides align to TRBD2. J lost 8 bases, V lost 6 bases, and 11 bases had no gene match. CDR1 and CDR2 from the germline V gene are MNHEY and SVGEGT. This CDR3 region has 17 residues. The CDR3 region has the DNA TGTGCCAGCAGCTTCGGACTAGCGGGAGGGGGTAGGGATGAGCAGTTCTTC. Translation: CASSFGLAGGGRDEQFF.

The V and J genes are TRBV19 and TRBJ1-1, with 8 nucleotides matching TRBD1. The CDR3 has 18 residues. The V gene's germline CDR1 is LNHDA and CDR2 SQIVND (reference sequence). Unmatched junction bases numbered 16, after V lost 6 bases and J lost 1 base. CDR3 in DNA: TGTGCCAGTAGACTCGTTATGGGACAGGATTATCAGAACACTGAAGCTTTCTTT. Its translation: CASRLVMGQDYQNTEAFF.

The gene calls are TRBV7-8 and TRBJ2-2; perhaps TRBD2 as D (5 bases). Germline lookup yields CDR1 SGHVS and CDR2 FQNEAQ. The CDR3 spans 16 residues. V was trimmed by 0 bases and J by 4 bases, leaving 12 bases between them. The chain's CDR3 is CASSLARGRGTGELFF. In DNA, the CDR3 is TGTGCCAGCAGCTTAGCGCGAGGGCGCGGCACCGGGGAGCTGTTTTTT.

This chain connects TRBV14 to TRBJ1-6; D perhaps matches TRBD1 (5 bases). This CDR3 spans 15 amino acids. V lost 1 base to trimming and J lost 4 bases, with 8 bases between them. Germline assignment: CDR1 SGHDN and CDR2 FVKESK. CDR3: CASSQATAYNSPLHF. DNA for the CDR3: TGTGCCAGCAGCCAAGCGACAGCGTATAATTCACCCCTCCACTTT.

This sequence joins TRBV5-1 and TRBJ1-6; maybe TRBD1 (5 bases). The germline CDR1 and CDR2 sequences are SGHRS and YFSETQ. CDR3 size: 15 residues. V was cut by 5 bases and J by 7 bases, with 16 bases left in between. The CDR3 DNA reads TGCGCCAGCAGAGATGTACAGGCCCCCAATTCACCCCTCCACTTT. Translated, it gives CASRDVQAPNSPLHF.

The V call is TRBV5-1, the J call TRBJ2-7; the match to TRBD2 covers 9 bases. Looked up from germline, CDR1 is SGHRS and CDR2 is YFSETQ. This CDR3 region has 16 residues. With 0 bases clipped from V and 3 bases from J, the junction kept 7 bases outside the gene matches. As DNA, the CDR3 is TGCGCCAGCAGCTTGGGAACTAGCGGGTCTAACTACGAGCAGTACTTC. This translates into CASSLGTSGSNYEQYF.

CDR3 nucleotides: TGCGCCAGCAGCCAAGCTAAGGCTAGCAGGCTCGAGCAGTACTTC. Translated, it gives CASSQAKASRLEQYF. This chain joins TRBV4-1 and TRBJ2-7; D perhaps matches TRBD2 (5 bases). This CDR3 is built from 15 residues. Trimming took 1 base from V and 6 from J, leaving 16 bases between them. Germline loops: CDR1 MGHRA, CDR2 YSYEKL.

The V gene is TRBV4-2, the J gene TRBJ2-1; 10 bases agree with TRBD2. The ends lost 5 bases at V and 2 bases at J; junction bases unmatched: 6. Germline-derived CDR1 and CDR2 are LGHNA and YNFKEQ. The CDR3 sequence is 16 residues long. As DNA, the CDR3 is TGTGCCAGCAGCTATGAGCGGGAGGGCCCCTACAATGAGCAGTTCTTC. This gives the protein CASSYEREGPYNEQFF.

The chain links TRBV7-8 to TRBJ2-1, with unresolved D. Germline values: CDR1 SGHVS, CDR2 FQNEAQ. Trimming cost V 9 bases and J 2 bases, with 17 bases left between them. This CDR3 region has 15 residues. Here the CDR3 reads CASVTQAQPYNEQFF. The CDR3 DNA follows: TGTGCCAGTGTGACGCAGGCACAGCCCTACAATGAGCAGTTCTTC.

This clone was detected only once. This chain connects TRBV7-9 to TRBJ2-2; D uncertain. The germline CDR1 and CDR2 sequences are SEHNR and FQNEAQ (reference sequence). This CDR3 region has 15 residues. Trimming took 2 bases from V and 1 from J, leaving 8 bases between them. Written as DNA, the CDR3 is TGTGCCAGCAGCTTATCCCGGTGGAACACCGGGGAGCTGTTTTTT. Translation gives CASSLSRWNTGELFF.

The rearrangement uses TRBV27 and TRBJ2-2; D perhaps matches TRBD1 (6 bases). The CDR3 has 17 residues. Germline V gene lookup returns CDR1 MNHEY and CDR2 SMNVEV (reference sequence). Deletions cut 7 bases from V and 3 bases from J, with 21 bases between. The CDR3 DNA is TGTGCCAGCACTTCACACATTTCGGACAGCTACACCGGGGAGCTGTTTTTT. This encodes CASTSHISDSYTGELFF.

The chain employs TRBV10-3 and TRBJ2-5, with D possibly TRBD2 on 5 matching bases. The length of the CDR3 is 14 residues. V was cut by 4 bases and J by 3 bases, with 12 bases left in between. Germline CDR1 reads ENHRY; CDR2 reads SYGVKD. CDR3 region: CAISGWAREETQYF. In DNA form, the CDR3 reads TGTGCCATCAGTGGGTGGGCGCGGGAAGAGACCCAGTACTTC.

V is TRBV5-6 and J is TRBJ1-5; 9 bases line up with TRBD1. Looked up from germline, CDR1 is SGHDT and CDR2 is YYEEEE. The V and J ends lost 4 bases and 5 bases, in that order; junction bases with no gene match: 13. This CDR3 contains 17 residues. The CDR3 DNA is TGTGCCAGCAGCACGACGGTACTACAGGGGGCGGATCAGCCCCAGCATTTT. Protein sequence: CASSTTVLQGADQPQHF.

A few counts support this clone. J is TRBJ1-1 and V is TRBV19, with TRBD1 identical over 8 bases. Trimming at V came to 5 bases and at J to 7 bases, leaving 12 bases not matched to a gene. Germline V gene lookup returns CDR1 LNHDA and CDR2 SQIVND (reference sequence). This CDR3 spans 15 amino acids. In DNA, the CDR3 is TGTGCCAGTAGTCCAGCCCGGACAGGGCGCTTTGAAGCTTTCTTT. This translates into CASSPARTGRFEAFF.

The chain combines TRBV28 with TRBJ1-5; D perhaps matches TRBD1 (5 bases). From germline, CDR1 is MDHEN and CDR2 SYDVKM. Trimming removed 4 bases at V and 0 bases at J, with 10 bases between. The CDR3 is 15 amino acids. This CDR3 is CASSYHRNSNQPQHF. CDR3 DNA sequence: TGTGCCAGCAGTTACCACAGGAATAGCAATCAGCCCCAGCATTTT.

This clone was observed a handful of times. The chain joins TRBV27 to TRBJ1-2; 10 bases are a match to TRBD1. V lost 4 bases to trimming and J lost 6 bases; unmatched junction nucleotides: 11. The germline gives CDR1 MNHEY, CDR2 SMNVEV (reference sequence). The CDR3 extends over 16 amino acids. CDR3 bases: TGTGCCAGCAGTTGGAACCGGGACAGGGGTGTAGATGGCTACACCTTC. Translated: CASSWNRDRGVDGYTF.

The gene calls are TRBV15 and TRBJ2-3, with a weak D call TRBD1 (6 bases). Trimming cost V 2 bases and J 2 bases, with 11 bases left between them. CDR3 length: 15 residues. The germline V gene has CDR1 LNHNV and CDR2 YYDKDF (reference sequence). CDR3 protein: CATSRRQVSTDTQYF. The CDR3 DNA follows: TGTGCCACCAGCAGACGACAGGTTTCCACAGATACGCAGTATTTT.

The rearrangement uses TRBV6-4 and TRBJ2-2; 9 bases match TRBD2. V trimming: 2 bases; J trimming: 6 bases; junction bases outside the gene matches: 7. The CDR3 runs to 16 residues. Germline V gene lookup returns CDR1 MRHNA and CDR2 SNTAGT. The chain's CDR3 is CASSDAGGPAAGELFF. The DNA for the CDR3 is TGTGCCAGCAGTGACGCGGGAGGGCCGGCTGCCGGGGAGCTGTTTTTT.

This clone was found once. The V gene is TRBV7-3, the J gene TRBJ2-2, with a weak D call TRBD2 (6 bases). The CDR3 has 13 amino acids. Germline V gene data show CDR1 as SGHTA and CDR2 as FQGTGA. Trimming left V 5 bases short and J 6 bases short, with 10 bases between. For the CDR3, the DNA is TGTGCCAGCAGCCACGGGACTTCCGGGGAGCTGTTTTTT. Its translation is CASSHGTSGELFF.